The 20 T cell receptor beta chains below were found in one sample sequenced in a study of molecular identifiers for immune sequencing clone quantification (dated 2018 in TCRdb). The library was obtained by PCR. For sequencing, an Illumina HiSeq 4000 was employed. The public reads were reanalyzed by TCRdb: fastp trimming at Q25, MiXCR alignment, in-frame beta chains only. When rows share a CDR3 protein, they turn into one entry using the most common DNA and genes. The sample table holds fewer than 70,000 distinct CDR3 sequences, of which 15% to 20% were seen once. The leading ten clones occupy approximately 1.5% of the sample. Material: naive CD8+ T cells from blood, with Jurkat cell RNA spiked in. The cell subset or site label corresponds to: FACS-sorted CD8+CD4-CCR7+CD45RA+ naive T cells. These receptors all come from a human donor in good health. Some libraries in this study had Jurkat cell RNA spiked in.

This clonotype was recorded at least ten times. V usage is TRBV24-1 and J usage is TRBJ2-1, with D maybe TRBD1 (6 bases). The germline V gene encodes CDR1 KGHDR and CDR2 SFDVKD. Trimming removed 4 bases from V and 3 bases from J, with 9 bases in between. This CDR3 region has 14 residues. CDR3 DNA sequence: TGTGCCACCAGTGAACAGGGTAGCTACAATGAGCAGTTCTTC. Translation: CATSEQGSYNEQFF.

This clonotype has ten or more counts. The V and J genes are TRBV15 and TRBJ1-1; unclear D gene. Trimming cost V 5 bases and J 3 bases, with 10 bases left between them. CDR1 and CDR2 (germline): LNHNV, YYDKDF (reference sequence). CDR3 size: 13 residues. The CDR3 DNA is TGTGCCACCAGCCTGTCTAGGGACACTGAAGCTTTCTTT. It specifies CATSLSRDTEAFF.

This clonotype has more than one count but fewer than ten. This sequence joins TRBV20-1 and TRBJ2-1; 10 bases are a match to TRBD2. Germline lookup yields CDR1 DFQATT and CDR2 SNEGSKA (reference sequence). The V gene end was trimmed by 1 base and the J gene end by 2 bases; junction bases not matched to a gene: 8. CDR3 length equals 17 residues. CDR3 in DNA: TGCAGTGCTAGAGGGGCGGGTAGCGGGAGGACCTACAATGAGCAGTTCTTC. Protein product: CSARGAGSGRTYNEQFF.

This clonotype was seen repeatedly, ten times or more. The chain couples TRBV3-1 to TRBJ2-7; 7 bases align to TRBD2. Germline-derived CDR1 and CDR2 are LGHDT and YNNKEL (reference sequence). The length of the CDR3 is 15 residues. J was trimmed by 2 bases and V by 4 bases; bases with no gene match: 8. The CDR3 nucleotides read TGTGCCAGCAGCCCCAGTGCTAGCGGAACCTACGAGCAGTACTTC. Protein sequence: CASSPSASGTYEQYF.

This clonotype was found many times. CDR3 DNA: TGTGCCAGCAGCTTAGGGGACACCGGGGAGCTGTTTTTT. It yields the protein CASSLGDTGELFF. V and J are TRBV13 and TRBJ2-2, with unresolved D. This CDR3 contains 13 residues. V was shortened by 0 bases and J by 3 bases, with 2 bases between the two germline ends. In germline, CDR1 is PRHDT, CDR2 FYEKMQ (reference sequence).

There are many counts of this clonotype. The chain carries TRBV30 and TRBJ2-6; no clear D gene. This CDR3 has 17 residues. The V gene's germline CDR1 is GTSNPN and CDR2 SVGIG (reference sequence). V was cut by 0 bases and J by 4 bases, with 16 bases left in between. The CDR3 loop reads CAWSVGGRYTGANVLTF. The DNA for the CDR3 is TGTGCCTGGAGTGTTGGTGGGCGGTATACCGGGGCCAACGTCCTGACTTTC.

This clonotype was recorded many times. V usage is TRBV5-1 and J usage is TRBJ2-3, with D hard to call. Germline-derived CDR1 and CDR2 are SGHRS and YFSETQ. CDR3 size: 15 residues. Trimming pared 0 bases from V and 6 bases from J, leaving 14 bases between. The CDR3 DNA is TGCGCCAGCAGCTTGGAGGCCGGTGCATGGGATACGCAGTATTTT. This sequence encodes CASSLEAGAWDTQYF. Complete variable domain (other parts from reference TRBV5-1 and TRBJ2-3): KAGVTQTPRYLIKTRGQQVTLSCSPISGHRSVSWYQQTPGQGLQFLFEYFSETQRNKGNFPGRFSGRQFSNSRSEMNVSTLELGDSALYLCASSLEAGAWDTQYFGPGTRLTVL.

This clonotype occurred many times. Here the CDR3 reads CASSQEILAGEDEQFF. In DNA form, the CDR3 reads TGCGCCAGCAGCCAAGAGATACTAGCGGGAGAAGATGAGCAGTTCTTC. The rearrangement joins TRBV4-1 to TRBJ2-1; 11 nucleotides line up with TRBD2. The CDR3 sequence is 16 residues long. The germline V gene has CDR1 MGHRA and CDR2 YSYEKL. V shed 0 bases, J shed 8 bases, and the junction held 6 bases outside the gene matches.

This clonotype has ten or more counts. The V gene is TRBV4-1, the J gene TRBJ2-7, with D uncertain. Trimming cost V 5 bases and J 2 bases, with 19 bases left between them. The CDR3 consists of 16 residues. The V gene's germline CDR1 is MGHRA and CDR2 YSYEKL. CDR3 coding DNA: TGCGCCAGCAGCGCCGGCCCGGGTGGCTCGCCCTACGAGCAGTACTTC. Translation gives CASSAGPGGSPYEQYF.

As for this clonotype: The junction departs from germline at one end; a sequencing error may be responsible. This chain connects TRBV7-9 to TRBJ2-7; the D is unclear. This CDR3 contains 13 residues. CDR1 SEHNR and CDR2 FQNEAQ come from the germline V gene (reference sequence). The CDR3 spells CASSPAFSYEQYF. CDR3 sequence (DNA): TGTGCCAGCAGCCCCGCCTTCTCCTACGAGCAATACTTC.

This clonotype was seen only once. A much bigger clone sits one base away, suggesting this may be a read error. The DNA is omitted, as the CDR3 cannot be located on it reliably, and the CDR3 follows TCRdb's listing. The J gene is TRBJ1-2, the V gene TRBV5-3; TRBD1 is the table's D call, not checked against the DNA. TRBV5-3 is placed among ORFs of uncertain function. The CDR3 comprises 18 residues, both ends counted. This CDR3 reads CATQPTGGDRNPNYGCTF.

With regard to this clonotype: This clone may be a read error of a much larger clone one base away. The chain employs TRBV6-1 and TRBJ1-5; D is unresolved. The germline V gene has CDR1 MNHNS and CDR2 SASEGT. The CDR3 loop spans 13 amino acids. The CDR3 DNA follows: TGTGCCGGCAGAAGGGAATATGGACAGCCCCAGCATTTT. This translates into CAGRREYGQPQHF.

This clonotype has only a few counts. This may stem from a read error, because a much larger clone lies one nucleotide away. The gene calls are TRBV10-3 and TRBJ2-7; D uncertain. The CDR3 totals 15 residues. Germline V CDR1 and CDR2: ENHRY, SYGVKD. V dropped 3 bases and J dropped 5 bases, with 17 bases sitting between them. The CDR3 DNA is TGTGCCATCAGTGACCCCGGGCCCACCCCGCACGAGCAGTACTTC. This gives the protein CAISDPGPTPHEQYF.

About this clonotype itself: A much bigger clone sits one base away, suggesting this may be a read error. This sequence joins TRBV2 and TRBJ2-5; D perhaps matches TRBD1 (6 bases). Germline V gene lookup returns CDR1 SNHLY and CDR2 FYNNEI. The CDR3 totals 16 residues. V was shortened by 3 bases and J by 0 bases, with 14 bases between the two germline ends. The CDR3 DNA follows: TGTGCCAGCAGTGAGGGGGCAGGGCCGTACCAAGAGACCCAGTACTTC. Its translation is CASSEGAGPYQETQYF.

With respect to this clonotype: A much larger clone differs from this one at a single base, so this may be a read error. The V and J genes are TRBV6-5 and TRBJ1-2, with no clear D. Germline values: CDR1 MNHEY, CDR2 SVGAGI. The CDR3 length is 14 residues. The CDR3 spells CASGYSLSHYGYTF. The CDR3 nucleotides are TGTGCCAGCGGTTACTCGTTGAGCCACTATGGCTACACCTTC.

This clonotype was seen repeatedly, ten times or more. The rearrangement joins TRBV7-2 to TRBJ2-3; D gene ambiguous. Per the germline V gene, CDR1 is SGHTA and CDR2 is FQGNSA. Trimming stripped 6 bases from V and 3 bases from J, with 4 bases between. The CDR3 runs to 11 residues. The CDR3 loop reads CASRQTDTQYF. The CDR3 DNA follows: TGTGCCAGCAGACAAACAGATACGCAGTATTTT.

This clonotype was seen repeatedly, ten times or more. The chain carries TRBV4-1 and TRBJ2-7, with TRBD1 matching 7 bases. Germline V gene lookup returns CDR1 MGHRA and CDR2 YSYEKL. V shed 0 bases and J 5 bases; nucleotides not matched to a gene: 4. The CDR3 sequence is 14 residues long. CDR3 residues: CASSQEGTVHEQYF. CDR3 DNA: TGCGCCAGCAGCCAAGAGGGGACAGTCCACGAGCAGTACTTC.

This clonotype was counted ten times or more. V and J are TRBV30 and TRBJ2-3; no clear D gene. With 0 bases removed from V and 2 bases from J, the gap between germline ends came to 9 bases. There are 14 residues in the CDR3. The germline CDR1 and CDR2 sequences are GTSNPN and SVGIG (reference sequence). CDR3 region: CAWSVGGTTDTQYF. CDR3 bases: TGTGCCTGGAGTGTGGGTGGAACCACAGATACGCAGTATTTT.

Ten or more counts support this clonotype. The DNA for the CDR3 is TGTGCCAGCAGCCCAGGAGGGCGGGGACCGTACGAGCAGTACTTC. Its protein is CASSPGGRGPYEQYF. The V call is TRBV3-1, the J call TRBJ2-7; a possible D gene is TRBD2 (6 bases). The CDR3 runs 15 residues. Germline V gives CDR1 LGHDT, CDR2 YNNKEL (reference sequence). Trimming pared 4 bases from V and 4 bases from J, leaving 17 bases between.

This clonotype was seen repeatedly, ten times or more. The chain links TRBV29-1 to TRBJ2-1; tentatively, D is TRBD2 (5 bases). Looked up from germline, CDR1 is SQVTM and CDR2 is ANQGSEA. V lost 4 bases and J 0 bases, leaving 13 bases between the germline ends. The CDR3 is made up of 15 amino acids. DNA for the CDR3: TGCAGCGTTGTTTTAGCGCAGGTCTCCTACAATGAGCAGTTCTTC. Protein product: CSVVLAQVSYNEQFF.